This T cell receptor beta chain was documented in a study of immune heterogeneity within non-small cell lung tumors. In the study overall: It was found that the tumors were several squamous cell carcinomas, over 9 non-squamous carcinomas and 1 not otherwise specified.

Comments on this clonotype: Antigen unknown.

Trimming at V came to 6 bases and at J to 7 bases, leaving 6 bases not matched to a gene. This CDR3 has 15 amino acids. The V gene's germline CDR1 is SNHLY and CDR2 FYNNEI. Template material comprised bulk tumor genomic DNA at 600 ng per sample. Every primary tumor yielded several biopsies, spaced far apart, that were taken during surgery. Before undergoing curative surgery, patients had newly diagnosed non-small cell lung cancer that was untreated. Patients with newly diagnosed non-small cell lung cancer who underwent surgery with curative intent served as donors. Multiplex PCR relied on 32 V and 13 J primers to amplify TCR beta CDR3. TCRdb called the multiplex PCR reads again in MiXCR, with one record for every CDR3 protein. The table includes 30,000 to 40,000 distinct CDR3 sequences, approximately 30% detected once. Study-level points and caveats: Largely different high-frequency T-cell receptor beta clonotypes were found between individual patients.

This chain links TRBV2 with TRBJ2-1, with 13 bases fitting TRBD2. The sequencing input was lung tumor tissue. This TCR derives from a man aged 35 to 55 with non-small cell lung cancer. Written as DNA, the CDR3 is TGTGCCAGCAGAATAGGACTAGCGGGAGTAAATGAGCAGTTCTTC. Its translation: CASRIGLAGVNEQFF.